This TCR beta chain was retrieved from a study of tumor-infiltrating lymphocytes in primary liver carcinoma. As for the study in general: Lesions, classed as T1-T3 N0M0, spanned 4.2 to 10 cm across.

General observations from the study: Because of bulk unsorted sampling, CD4+ and CD8+ repertoires were not subjected to comparison. Between tumor regions, pairs overlapped more than tumor-adjacent and tumor-blood pairs did.

Points on this clonotype: The antigen is not known.

The V and J ends lost 3 bases and 2 bases, in that order; junction bases with no gene match: 5. The germline gives CDR1 DFQATT, CDR2 SNEGSKA (reference sequence). The CDR3 extends over 14 amino acids. Germline DNA was also extracted, with blood RNA taken from unsorted whole blood. The input was 450 to 500 ng total RNA; TCR beta cDNA was made from it with a constant-region primer. Generation of the TCR beta libraries relied on three nested multiplex PCR rounds using slightly modified ARM-PCR. The first two PCR rounds used TRBV1-TRBV30 primers with a Cbeta primer, about 9 cycles each. One entry per CDR3 protein results from TCRdb running MiXCR on the multiplex PCR reads. Of approximately 340,000 distinct CDR3 sequences in the sample, less than 65% are singletons; the top ten hold 5.5% to 8%.

The chain carries TRBV20-1 and TRBJ1-2; 8 positions match TRBD1. What was sequenced was peripheral blood. The TCR comes from a man in his forties or fifties with primary liver carcinoma and hepatitis B virus infection. DNA of the CDR3: TGCAGTGCTAGGCAGGCAGGGGGCAACTATGGCTACACCTTC. It specifies CSARQAGGNYGYTF.